The 7 T cell receptor beta chains presented below share a single source sample, sequenced in a study of T cell responses to AZD1222 COVID-19 vaccine. The repertoire was sequenced with immunoSEQ multiplex PCR; TCRdb's copy has only in-frame clones and lacks some. The sample includes under 25,000 clones, 84% of them seen just once. The specimen was peripheral blood, collected 28 days after the second AZD1222 dose. The source of these receptors is an adult who received the AZD1222 COVID-19 vaccine.

The rearrangement joins TRBV21-1 to TRBJ2-7; no check of the table's D call, TRBD1, against the DNA was made. TRBV21-1 is annotated as a pseudogene. CDR3 length: 17 amino acids. The CDR3 DNA is TGTGCCAGCAGCAACAGTCCCGGGACAGGGATTTCCTACGAGCAGTACTTC. It yields the protein CASSNSPGTGISYEQYF.

The J gene is TRBJ2-7, the V gene TRBV11-3, with 8 bases matching TRBD1. With V trimmed by 5 bases and J by 1 base, 4 bases remained unmatched. The CDR3 is made up of 14 amino acids. Germline V gene sequence: CDR1 SGHNT, CDR2 YENEEA. In DNA, the CDR3 is TGTGCCAGCAGCCCCCGGGACAGGTCCTACGAGCAGTACTTC. Its translation is CASSPRDRSYEQYF. The variable domain in full, completed from reference TRBV11-3 and TRBJ2-7, reads EAGVVQSPRYKIIEKKQPVAFWCNPISGHNTLYWYLQNLGQGPELLIRYENEEAVDDSQLPKDRFSAERLKGVDSTLKIQPAELGDSAVYLCASSPRDRSYEQYFGPGTRLTVT.

The chain is built from TRBV5-1 and TRBJ2-1; a possible D gene is TRBD2 (6 bases). Deletions cut 4 bases from V and 5 bases from J, with 13 bases between. There are 14 residues in the CDR3. CDR1 is SGHRS, CDR2 YFSETQ, per germline. This CDR3 reads CASSKIAADNEQFF. CDR3 coding DNA: TGCGCCAGCAGCAAAATAGCGGCTGACAATGAGCAGTTCTTC.

This clone was picked up one time. The chain links TRBV19 to TRBJ1-6; possibly TRBD1 for D (5 bases). Trimming removed 7 bases at V and 6 bases at J, with 19 bases between. Germline values: CDR1 LNHDA, CDR2 SQIVND (reference sequence). The CDR3 runs 16 residues. As DNA, the CDR3 is TGTGCCAGTACTCAAACCGGGACTTCGGTTAATTCACCCCTCCACTTT. Translated, it gives CASTQTGTSVNSPLHF.

The J gene is TRBJ2-1, the V gene TRBV15; 7 nucleotides line up with TRBD2. CDR1 is LNHNV, CDR2 YYDKDF, per germline (reference sequence). After removal of 0 bases from V and 7 bases from J, the junction contained 18 bases not matched to a gene. The CDR3 runs 19 residues. DNA of the CDR3: TGTGCCACCAGCAGAGATGTGGGTACTCCGGGAGGTTCGGAAAATGAGCAGTTCTTC. Translation: CATSRDVGTPGGSENEQFF.

The chain couples TRBV7-2 to TRBJ2-7; D is ambiguous. Germline-derived CDR1 and CDR2 are SGHTA and FQGNSA. The CDR3 loop spans 12 amino acids. V lost 2 bases, J lost 5 bases, and 7 bases lay in between. The CDR3 loop is CASSLTTNEQYF. Written as DNA, the CDR3 is TGTGCCAGCAGCTTAACGACAAACGAGCAGTACTTC.

The V and J genes are TRBV1 and TRBJ1-1; TRBD1 is taken as the D call from the table, unchecked against the DNA. TRBV1 is deemed a pseudogene. The CDR3 is 16 residues long. The CDR3 reads CTSSPDPGGGGTEAFF. The CDR3, as DNA: TGCACCAGCAGCCCCGATCCAGGGGGCGGCGGGACTGAAGCTTTCTTT.